A selection of T cell receptor beta chains follows, all from one sample in a study of PD-1 blockade in classical Hodgkin lymphoma. Some clones are missing from TCRdb's copy, which holds only in-frame ones; the method was immunoSEQ multiplex PCR. The sample records roughly 51,000 clones, around 76% being singletons. The material was peripheral blood mononuclear cells (PBMCs), obtained before the fourth cycle of nivolumab. These receptors were collected from a human donor with classical Hodgkin lymphoma. Each CDR3 is given with its conserved first and last residue. A D gene is named only where the DNA matches it firmly. Clone size is shown for a subset of rows, as once, few, many or a class of expanded clone.

CDR3 | DNA | size | V | D | J
CASSSGTAGEQYF | TGTGCCAGCAGTTCCGGGACAGCGGGGGAGCAGTACTTC | - | TRBV11-2 | - | TRBJ2-7
CASSAQASSYEQYF | TGTGCCAGCAGTGCTCAGGCCAGCTCCTACGAGCAGTACTTC | - | TRBV6-1 | - | TRBJ2-7
CASSVLVYTDTQYF | TGTGCCAGCAGCGTCCTAGTTTACACAGATACGCAGTATTTT | - | TRBV9 | - | TRBJ2-3
CASSYAGTHRTQYF | TGTGCCAGCAGTTACGCCGGGACCCATCGAACCCAGTACTTC | - | TRBV6-5 | - | TRBJ2-5
CASSVGGASNHEQFF | TGTGCCAGCAGCGTAGGGGGGGCTTCAAACCATGAGCAGTTCTTC | - | TRBV9 | - | TRBJ2-1
CASSYLGQGFAFF | TGTGCCAGCAGTTACCTGGGACAGGGATTTGCTTTCTTT | few | TRBV6-6 | TRBD1 | TRBJ1-1
CASSFDGVSTDTQYF | TGTGCCAGCAGCTTCGACGGGGTGAGCACAGATACGCAGTATTTT | - | TRBV7-3 | - | TRBJ2-3
CASSFVVRDTQYF | TGTGCCAGCAGCTTCGTGGTTCGAGATACGCAGTATTTT | - | TRBV7-2 | - | TRBJ2-3
CASSPTMVDRVNTEAFF | TGTGCCAGCAGCCCCACTATGGTGGACAGGGTGAACACTGAAGCTTTCTTT | - | TRBV28 | TRBD1 | TRBJ1-1
CASSTGLAVGYNEQFF | TGTGCCAGCAGCACGGGACTAGCGGTAGGATACAATGAGCAGTTCTTC | - | TRBV9 | TRBD2 | TRBJ2-1
CASSTGLAPKVDTQYF | TGTGCCAGCAGCACCGGACTAGCTCCCAAGGTGGATACGCAGTATTTT | medium-sized | TRBV9 | TRBD2 | TRBJ2-3
CASRIDNYEQYF | TGTGCCAGCAGGATAGACAACTACGAGCAGTACTTC | - | TRBV6-1 | - | TRBJ2-7
CASSPLLAGNTGELFF | TGTGCCAGCTCACCCCTACTAGCGGGAAACACCGGGGAGCTGTTTTTT | - | TRBV18 | TRBD2 | TRBJ2-2
CASSDEVVHTIFSAKNIQYF | TGTGCCAGCAGTGACGAGGTGGTCCACACCATCTTTTCAGCCAAAAACATTCAGTACTTC | - | TRBV6-1 | - | TRBJ2-4
CASSPGGSNQPQHF | TGTGCCAGCAGCCCCGGTGGGAGCAATCAGCCCCAGCATTTT | - | TRBV11-3 | - | TRBJ1-5
CASSEGTSGSIGELFF | TGCGCCAGCAGTGAGGGGACTAGCGGGAGCATCGGGGAGCTGTTTTTT | - | TRBV10-2 | TRBD2 | TRBJ2-2
CASRMSGLSEQYF | TGTGCCAGCAGAATGTCAGGGCTTAGCGAGCAGTACTTC | - | TRBV6-5 | - | TRBJ2-7
CASSVARLTDTQYF | TGTGCCAGCAGCGTAGCTAGACTCACAGATACGCAGTATTTT | - | TRBV9 | - | TRBJ2-3
CASSPTSSGTDTQYF | TGTGCCAGCAGTCCGACCTCTAGCGGCACAGATACGCAGTATTTT | few | TRBV5-6 | - | TRBJ2-3
CASGSTSGSIYNEQFF | TGTGCTAGTGGTTCGACTAGCGGGAGTATCTACAATGAGCAGTTCTTC | once | TRBV12-5 | TRBD2 | TRBJ2-1
CATSRDHTSSGNTIYF | TGTGCCACCAGCAGAGATCACACATCCTCTGGAAACACCATATATTTT | - | TRBV15 | - | TRBJ1-3
CASSYLDGSYEQYF | TGTGCCAGCAGTTATCTGGACGGATCCTACGAGCAGTACTTC | - | TRBV6-5 | - | TRBJ2-7
CASSLGVTGALANYGYTF | TGTGCCAGCAGCTTAGGAGTGACAGGGGCCTTAGCTAACTATGGCTACACCTTC | - | TRBV11-3 | TRBD1 | TRBJ1-2
CASSAGDRSNYGYTF | TGTGCCAGTAGTGCAGGGGACAGGTCTAACTATGGCTACACCTTC | - | TRBV19 | TRBD1 | TRBJ1-2
CASSLGSTKETQYF | TGTGCCAGCAGCTTGGGTTCGACTAAAGAGACCCAGTACTTC | - | TRBV5-4 | - | TRBJ2-5
CASSQQRGQETQYF | TGCGCCAGCAGCCAGCAAAGGGGTCAAGAGACCCAGTACTTC | few | TRBV4-3 | - | TRBJ2-5
CASKTGNEKLFF | TGTGCCAGCAAGACAGGGAATGAAAAACTGTTTTTT | few | TRBV27 | TRBD1 | TRBJ1-4